Listed below are T cell receptor beta chains from one sample, sequenced in a study of shared T cell receptors in the human thymus. Measured with immunoSEQ multiplex PCR; TCRdb has only the in-frame clones, and not every one. Among hundreds of thousands of clones listed, more than 70% were seen once. This sample also appeared in a second study, on human thymus T cells.

Sequenced: thymocytes. The receptors were sampled from a boy in the first two years of life with a congenital heart defect. The CDR3 runs from the conserved cysteine through the conserved F or W. The order of the fields is clone size, D gene, J gene, V gene, CDR3 protein, CDR3 DNA. D genes are given only for firm matches. Not every row has a clone size; where given, it reads once, few, many or a size class.

clone_size: -
d_call: -
j_call: TRBJ1-2
v_call: TRBV25-1
cdr3_aa: CASSDIRTVDLYGYTF
cdr3_nt: TGTGCCAGCAGTGATATAAGGACAGTCGACCTCTATGGCTACACCTTC

clone_size: -
d_call: -
j_call: TRBJ1-5
v_call: TRBV28
cdr3_aa: CASSPGDSNQPQHF
cdr3_nt: TGTGCCAGCAGCCCCGGGGATAGCAATCAGCCCCAGCATTTT

clone_size: -
d_call: TRBD1
j_call: TRBJ1-2
v_call: TRBV28
cdr3_aa: CATAPGQGYGYTF
cdr3_nt: TGTGCCACCGCCCCCGGACAGGGCTATGGCTACACCTTC

clone_size: -
d_call: -
j_call: TRBJ2-5
v_call: TRBV28
cdr3_aa: CASSSPGQGQETQYF
cdr3_nt: TGTGCCAGCAGTTCCCCGGGACAAGGACAAGAGACCCAGTACTTC

clone_size: -
d_call: -
j_call: TRBJ2-1
v_call: TRBV27
cdr3_aa: CASSLPGRGDEQFF
cdr3_nt: TGTGCCAGCAGTTTGCCGGGCAGGGGCGATGAGCAGTTCTTC

clone_size: -
d_call: TRBD2
j_call: TRBJ2-1
v_call: TRBV6-4
cdr3_aa: CASSAGTSGSNEQFF
cdr3_nt: TGTGCCAGCAGCGCCGGGACTAGCGGGAGTAATGAGCAGTTCTTC

clone_size: -
d_call: -
j_call: TRBJ1-2
v_call: TRBV14
cdr3_aa: CASSQDVRVYGYTF
cdr3_nt: TGTGCCAGCAGCCAAGACGTCAGGGTCTATGGCTACACCTTC

clone_size: -
d_call: TRBD1
j_call: TRBJ1-6
v_call: TRBV28
cdr3_aa: CASTTGGNSPLHF
cdr3_nt: TGTGCCAGCACCACAGGGGGCAATTCACCCCTCCACTTT

clone_size: -
d_call: TRBD2
j_call: TRBJ2-7
v_call: TRBV5-1
cdr3_aa: CASSCGGTSPPHTYEQYF
cdr3_nt: TGCGCCAGCAGCTGCGGAGGGACTAGCCCACCTCACACCTACGAGCAGTACTTC

clone_size: once
d_call: TRBD2
j_call: TRBJ2-7
v_call: TRBV2
cdr3_aa: CASRGTSGRAYEQYF
cdr3_nt: TGTGCCAGCAGGGGTACTAGCGGGAGGGCCTACGAGCAGTACTTC

clone_size: -
d_call: -
j_call: TRBJ1-1
v_call: TRBV11-2
cdr3_aa: CASSGGVANTEAFF
cdr3_nt: TGTGCCAGCAGCGGGGGGGTCGCGAACACTGAAGCTTTCTTT

clone_size: -
d_call: -
j_call: TRBJ2-1
v_call: TRBV29-1
cdr3_aa: CSVISYEQFF
cdr3_nt: TGCAGCGTTATAAGCTATGAGCAGTTCTTC

clone_size: -
d_call: -
j_call: TRBJ1-5
v_call: TRBV4-3
cdr3_aa: CASSQDSPGQGRSNQPQHF
cdr3_nt: TGCGCCAGCAGCCAAGACTCTCCGGGTCAGGGTAGGAGTAATCAGCCCCAGCATTTT

clone_size: -
d_call: -
j_call: TRBJ1-4
v_call: TRBV6-5
cdr3_aa: CAAGRGNEKLFF
cdr3_nt: TGTGCCGCGGGAAGGGGTAATGAAAAACTGTTTTTT

clone_size: -
d_call: -
j_call: TRBJ2-3
v_call: TRBV13
cdr3_aa: CASSFSRGVLVDTQYF
cdr3_nt: TGTGCCAGCAGCTTCAGCAGGGGGGTACTCGTAGATACGCAGTATTTT

clone_size: -
d_call: TRBD2
j_call: TRBJ2-1
v_call: TRBV5-6
cdr3_aa: CASSLREGPGNEQFF
cdr3_nt: TGTGCCAGCAGCCTACGGGAGGGCCCGGGCAATGAGCAGTTCTTC

clone_size: -
d_call: TRBD2
j_call: TRBJ2-3
v_call: TRBV28
cdr3_aa: CASSQTGKGERTSGRVLDTQYF
cdr3_nt: TGTGCCAGCAGTCAAACGGGGAAGGGGGAACGGACTAGCGGGAGGGTTCTCGATACGCAGTATTTT

clone_size: -
d_call: -
j_call: TRBJ2-2
v_call: TRBV6-5
cdr3_aa: CASSSRAQGSGELFF
cdr3_nt: TGTGCCAGCAGTTCCAGAGCTCAGGGTTCCGGGGAGCTGTTTTTT

clone_size: once
d_call: -
j_call: TRBJ2-4
v_call: TRBV4-1
cdr3_aa: CASSQDKEVGFGKNIQYF
cdr3_nt: TGCGCCAGCAGCCAAGATAAGGAGGTGGGATTCGGCAAAAACATTCAGTACTTC

clone_size: -
d_call: -
j_call: TRBJ2-5
v_call: TRBV5-5
cdr3_aa: CASRLQYQETQYF
cdr3_nt: TGTGCCAGCAGATTGCAGTACCAAGAGACCCAGTACTTC

clone_size: few
d_call: TRBD1
j_call: TRBJ1-6
v_call: TRBV4-1
cdr3_aa: CASSQDGTGQSPLHF
cdr3_nt: TGCGCCAGCAGCCAAGATGGGACAGGGCAATCACCCCTCCACTTT

clone_size: -
d_call: TRBD1
j_call: TRBJ1-6
v_call: TRBV10-3
cdr3_aa: CAISLDRDPHYNSPLHF
cdr3_nt: TGTGCCATCAGTCTAGACAGGGACCCTCATTATAATTCACCCCTCCACTTT

clone_size: -
d_call: TRBD1
j_call: TRBJ1-5
v_call: TRBV19
cdr3_aa: CASSIRQGADQPQHF
cdr3_nt: TGTGCCAGTAGTATAAGGCAGGGGGCCGATCAGCCCCAGCATTTT

clone_size: -
d_call: TRBD2
j_call: TRBJ2-1
v_call: TRBV27
cdr3_aa: CASSSRLAGGSEQFF
cdr3_nt: TGTGCCAGCAGTTCCCGACTAGCGGGAGGATCGGAGCAGTTCTTC